This entry lists 18 T cell receptor beta chains sequenced from one sample in a study of shared clonotypes between healthy human individuals. CD45RO-negative cells were positively selected for CCR7, leaving out terminally differentiated effector memory CD45RA+ cells. The method was immunoSEQ multiplex PCR; TCRdb's version includes in-frame clones alone and lacks a portion of them. The sample lists some 2,100,000 clones; just over 90% were seen once. The specimen was naive CD8+ T cells from PBMCs. The receptors stem from a young man in good health. Some clones in this sample may be carry-over from other donors' samples.

This chain connects TRBV18 to TRBJ2-7; D possibly corresponds to TRBD2 (6 bases). This CDR3 spans 16 amino acids. Germline V gene data show CDR1 as KGHSH and CDR2 as LQKENI. V lost 2 bases and J lost 2, with 16 bases in between. The CDR3 sequence is CASSPVPLARTYEQYF. The CDR3 DNA reads as TGTGCCAGCTCACCAGTTCCCCTAGCGCGTACCTACGAGCAGTACTTC.

The chain carries TRBV12-2 and TRBJ2-1; TRBD2, the D gene given by the table, was not confirmed from the DNA. TRBV12-2 is listed as a pseudogene. CDR3 length: 18 residues. CDR3 sequence reads: CASRLEGAGATSYNEQFF. Written as DNA, the CDR3 is TGTGCAAGTCGCTTAGAGGGAGCGGGAGCCACCTCCTACAATGAGCAGTTCTTC.

The chain uses TRBV20-1 and TRBJ2-1; possibly TRBD2 for D (5 bases). Trimming shortened V by 4 bases and J by 9 bases, and 7 bases separated the two germline ends. This CDR3 has 10 residues. The germline CDR1 and CDR2 sequences are DFQATT and SNEGSKA (reference sequence). CDR3 coding DNA: TGCAGTGCTATCGGGGTTGAGCAGTTCTTC. This gives the protein CSAIGVEQFF.

The genes are TRBV11-2 and TRBJ2-7, with TRBD1 as a possible D gene (6 bases). Per germline, CDR1 SGHAT and CDR2 FQNNGV. There are 14 residues in the CDR3. V lost 5 bases, J lost 5 bases, and 16 bases lay in between. CDR3 DNA: TGTGCCAGCAGCCGACCGGGCAGGGGCCACGAGCAGTACTTC. Protein product: CASSRPGRGHEQYF. Full variable domain (outside the CDR3, taken from reference TRBV11-2 and TRBJ2-7): EAGVAQSPRYKIIEKRQSVAFWCNPISGHATLYWYQQILGQGPKLLIQFQNNGVVDDSQLPKDRFSAERLKGVDSTLKIQPAKLEDSAVYLCASSRPGRGHEQYFGPGTRLTVT.

This clone appeared a single time. The genes are TRBV6-1 and TRBJ1-2; possible D gene TRBD1, 5 bases. Per germline, CDR1 MNHNS and CDR2 SASEGT. This CDR3 has 17 amino acids. Trimming cost V 2 bases and J 0 bases, with 16 bases left between them. The CDR3: CASSELKGGVTNYGYTF. CDR3 in DNA: TGTGCCAGCAGTGAACTCAAGGGAGGGGTTACTAACTATGGCTACACCTTC.

In this sample, this clone turned up once. Other DNA sequences in this specimen translate into the identical CDR3. The chain is built from TRBV4-3 and TRBJ1-1; tentatively, D is TRBD1 (5 bases). There are 15 residues in the CDR3. Germline V gene sequence: CDR1 LGHNA, CDR2 YSLEER. V lost 0 bases, J lost 5 bases, and 13 bases lay in between. CDR3 region: CASSQDRRGGTEAFF. Written as DNA, the CDR3 is TGCGCCAGCAGCCAAGATCGGAGGGGCGGGACTGAAGCTTTCTTT.

Remarks on this clone: Distinct nucleotide sequences in the sample also encode this CDR3. This sequence joins TRBV6-6 and TRBJ1-4; D unclear. From germline, CDR1 is MNHNY and CDR2 SVGAGI (reference sequence). There are 15 residues in the CDR3. V was cut by 2 bases and J by 4 bases, with 11 bases left in between. The CDR3 region has the DNA TGTGCCAGCAGTTACGGGTCCGGGAGTAATGAAAAACTGTTTTTT. Translated, it gives CASSYGSGSNEKLFF.

CDR3 protein: CASSPGDRYGYTF. The DNA for the CDR3 is TGTGCCAGCAGTCCCGGGGACCGATATGGCTACACCTTC. This chain links TRBV6-5 with TRBJ1-2; TRBD1 might be the D (5 bases). CDR1 MNHEY and CDR2 SVGAGI come from the germline V gene. The CDR3 has 13 residues. The V gene lost 5 bases and the J gene lost 5 bases, with 12 bases spanning the gap.

The chain carries TRBV19 and TRBJ2-7, with D perhaps given as TRBD1 or TRBD2 (5 bases each). Germline assignment: CDR1 LNHDA and CDR2 SQIVND (reference sequence). Deletions cut 5 bases from V and 4 bases from J, with 9 bases between. This CDR3 has 12 residues. The CDR3 nucleotides read TGTGCCAGTAGTCGGGGACCGTACGAGCAGTACTTC. It translates to CASSRGPYEQYF.

CDR3 DNA sequence: TGCGCCAGCAGCCCTGCCGCGGGGACAGGGAATCAGCCCCAGCATTTT. It specifies CASSPAAGTGNQPQHF. J is TRBJ1-5 and V is TRBV4-3; 9 bases map to TRBD1. The V and J ends lost 4 bases and 4 bases, in that order; junction bases with no gene match: 8. Germline assignment: CDR1 LGHNA and CDR2 YSLEER. The CDR3 runs 16 residues.

The chain couples TRBV4-3 to TRBJ1-5; perhaps TRBD1 as D (6 bases). Germline CDR1 is LGHNA and CDR2 is YSLEER. The ends were cut back, 1 base at V and 4 bases at J, with 8 bases in the middle. The CDR3 extends over 14 amino acids. CDR3 DNA sequence: TGCGCCAGCAGCCAAGTTAGGGGGAATCAGCCCCAGCATTTT. This sequence encodes CASSQVRGNQPQHF.

The CDR3 DNA follows: TGCGCCAGCATAGACATAGCGGGAGCTCCCTACAATGAGCAGTTCTTC. Its protein is CASIDIAGAPYNEQFF. The chain uses TRBV10-2 and TRBJ2-1, with TRBD2 matching over 9 bases. The germline CDR1 and CDR2 sequences are WSHSY and SAAADI. The J segment lost 2 bases and the V segment lost 7 bases, leaving 9 bases of the junction unmatched. This CDR3 has 16 amino acids.

This clone has just a few counts. This chain connects TRBV6-5 to TRBJ1-1, with no clear D. This CDR3 has 14 amino acids. Trimming shortened V by 6 bases and J by 5 bases, and 16 bases separated the two germline ends. Germline CDR1 reads MNHEY; CDR2 reads SVGAGI. The CDR3 here is CASSPYRIGTEAFF. DNA for the CDR3: TGTGCCAGCAGCCCCTACCGAATAGGGACTGAAGCTTTCTTT.

The V call is TRBV7-6, the J call TRBJ2-7; D remains unclear. CDR1 and CDR2 (germline): SGHVS, FNYEAQ. This CDR3 has 14 residues. V was shortened by 0 bases and J by 1 base, with 7 bases between the two germline ends. This chain's CDR3 is CASSLAPGSYEQYF. CDR3 in DNA: TGTGCCAGCAGCTTAGCGCCAGGATCCTACGAGCAGTACTTC.

The chain has TRBV4-1 and TRBJ2-4; maybe TRBD2 (6 bases). CDR1 is MGHRA and CDR2 is YSYEKL in the germline V gene. Trimming took 4 bases from V and 3 from J, leaving 22 bases between them. The CDR3 loop spans 18 amino acids. This chain's CDR3 is CASSPTIAEGLGKNIQYF. The CDR3 coding sequence is TGCGCCAGCAGCCCGACTATCGCGGAGGGACTGGGCAAAAACATTCAGTACTTC.

V gene TRBV10-3 combines with J gene TRBJ2-2; D might be TRBD2 (6 bases). This CDR3 contains 20 residues. CDR1 and CDR2 from the germline V gene are ENHRY and SYGVKD. V lost 2 bases and J 5 bases, leaving 27 bases between the germline ends. This chain's CDR3 is CAISEPRGPGPGVRTGELFF. CDR3 nucleotides: TGTGCCATCAGTGAGCCTCGGGGCCCGGGTCCGGGAGTCCGAACCGGGGAGCTGTTTTTT.

The chain joins TRBV11-2 to TRBJ2-5; D is unresolved. This CDR3 is built from 11 residues. Trimming left V 2 bases short and J 5 bases short, with 3 bases between. Germline lookup yields CDR1 SGHAT and CDR2 FQNNGV. CDR3 coding DNA: TGTGCCAGCAGCTTAATGGAGACCCAGTACTTC. As protein: CASSLMETQYF.

J is TRBJ2-1 and V is TRBV2, with unresolved D. V lost 7 bases and J lost 0, with 10 bases in between. In germline, CDR1 is SNHLY, CDR2 FYNNEI. The CDR3 loop spans 14 amino acids. This CDR3 reads CASIPQSSYNEQFF. Written as DNA, the CDR3 is TGTGCCAGCATCCCCCAGAGCTCCTACAATGAGCAGTTCTTC.